This T cell receptor beta chain appears in the sequencing data of a study of cytomegalovirus exposure and HLA in healthy donors. Primers included in the PCR were 60 Vbeta and 13 Jbeta primers. Only in-frame clones appear in the TCRdb table, and some are missing; sequencing was by immunoSEQ multiplex PCR. The data contain about 120,000 clones, approximately 76% of them singletons. This CDR3 is built from 13 residues. V was clipped by 4 bases and J by 5 bases, with 12 bases between them. Per the germline V gene, CDR1 is SGHRS and CDR2 is YFSETQ. This receptor was obtained from a man aged 60 to 75 in good health and CMV-seropositive. V usage is TRBV5-1 and J usage is TRBJ1-1; D might be TRBD1 (6 bases). Sequenced material: PBMCs. The chain's CDR3 is CASSPQGWTEAFF. CDR3 nucleotides: TGCGCCAGCAGCCCACAGGGATGGACTGAAGCTTTCTTT.